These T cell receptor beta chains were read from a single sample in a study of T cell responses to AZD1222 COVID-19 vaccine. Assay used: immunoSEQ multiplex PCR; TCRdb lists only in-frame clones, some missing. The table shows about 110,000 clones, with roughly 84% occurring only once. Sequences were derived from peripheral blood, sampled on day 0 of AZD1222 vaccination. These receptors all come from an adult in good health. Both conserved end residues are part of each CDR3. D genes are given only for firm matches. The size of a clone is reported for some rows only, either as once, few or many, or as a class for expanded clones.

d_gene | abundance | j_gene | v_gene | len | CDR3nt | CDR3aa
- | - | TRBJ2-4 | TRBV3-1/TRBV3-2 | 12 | TGTGCCAGCAGCCAAGGAGGAAACATTCAGTACTTC | CASSQGGNIQYF
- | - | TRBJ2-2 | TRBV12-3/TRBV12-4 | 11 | TGTGCCAGCAGTTTAAGCGGGGAGCTGTTTTTT | CASSLSGELFF
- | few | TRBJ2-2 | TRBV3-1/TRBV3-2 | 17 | TGTGCCAGCAGCCATTCCTGGCTGGGACACCCCACCGGGGAGCTGTTTTTT | CASSHSWLGHPTGELFF
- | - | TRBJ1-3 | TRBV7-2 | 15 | TGTGCCAGCAGCTTAGTTTCTAGGGAGGTGGACACCATATATTTT | CASSLVSREVDTIYF
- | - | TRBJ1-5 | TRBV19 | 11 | TGTGCCAGTAGCTCCGATCAGCCCCAGCATTTT | CASSSDQPQHF
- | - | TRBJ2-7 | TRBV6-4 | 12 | TGTGCCAGCAGTGACCCCCCGGGTGAGCAGTACTTC | CASSDPPGEQYF
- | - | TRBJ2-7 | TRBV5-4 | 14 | TGTGCCAGCAGCTTTATGAGAGCCCCCTACGAGCAGTACTTC | CASSFMRAPYEQYF
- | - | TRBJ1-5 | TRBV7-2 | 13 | TGTGCCAGCAGCCCCCGCCAGGTATCGCCCCAGCATTTT | CASSPRQVSPQHF
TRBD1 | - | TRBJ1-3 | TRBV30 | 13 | TGTGCCTCCGGGACAGACTCTGGAAACACCATATATTTT | CASGTDSGNTIYF
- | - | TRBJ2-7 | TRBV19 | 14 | TGTGCCAGTAGTGTAGACACCCTCTCCTACGAGCAGTACTTC | CASSVDTLSYEQYF
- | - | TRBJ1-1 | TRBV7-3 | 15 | TGTGCCAGCAGCTTACCCCCAGGGGCGAACACTGAAGCTTTCTTT | CASSLPPGANTEAFF
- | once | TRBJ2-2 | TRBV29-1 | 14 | TGCAGCGTTGGTAACAGACAGGACACCGGGGAGCTGTTTTTT | CSVGNRQDTGELFF
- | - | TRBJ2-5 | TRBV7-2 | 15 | TGTGCCAGCAGCTTAACGGCCGCGGGGAGGGAGACCCAGTACTTC | CASSLTAAGRETQYF
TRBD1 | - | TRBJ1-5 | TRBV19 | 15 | TGTGCCAGTAGACCGGGACAGCATAGCAATCAGCCCCAGCATTTT | CASRPGQHSNQPQHF
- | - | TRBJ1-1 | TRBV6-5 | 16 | TGTGCCAGCAGTTACCCGGGAGGGGGGATAGACACTGAAGCTTTCTTT | CASSYPGGGIDTEAFF
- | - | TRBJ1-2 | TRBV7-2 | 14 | TGTGCCACCACCCCCCGTATCGGTAACTATGGCTACACCTTC | CATTPRIGNYGYTF
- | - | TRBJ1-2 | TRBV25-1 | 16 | TGTGCCAGCAGTACTAGTCGATTCGACAGTAACTATGGCTACACCTTC | CASSTSRFDSNYGYTF
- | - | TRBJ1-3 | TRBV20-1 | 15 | TGCAGTGCTAGTCAGGGTCAGGGGACTGGAAACACCATATATTTT | CSASQGQGTGNTIYF
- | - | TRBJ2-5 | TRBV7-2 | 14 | TGTGCCAGCGGCCGGTTGGGTCAACAAGAGACCCAGTACTTC | CASGRLGQQETQYF
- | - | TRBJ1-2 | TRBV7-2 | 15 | TGTGCCAGCAGCCCTAGGACGGGGCAGGGTAGCGGCTACACCTTC | CASSPRTGQGSGYTF
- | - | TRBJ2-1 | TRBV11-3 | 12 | TGTGCCAGCGGGGCAGGGAGTAGTGAGCAGTTCTTC | CASGAGSSEQFF
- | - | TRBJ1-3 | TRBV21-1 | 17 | TGTGTCAGCAGGTCCAGTATAGCACAACACGCACGAAACACCATATATTTT | CVSRSSIAQHARNTIYF
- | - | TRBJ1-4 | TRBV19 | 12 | TGTGCCAGTAGTTTGGAGGGGGGAAAACTGTTTTTT | CASSLEGGKLFF
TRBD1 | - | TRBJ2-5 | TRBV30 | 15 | TGTGCCTGGAGTCAGAACAGGGGGCGGAGAGAGACCCAGTACTTC | CAWSQNRGRRETQYF
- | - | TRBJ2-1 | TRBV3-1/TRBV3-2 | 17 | TGTGCCAGCAGCCAAGACGGTGTCAACAGCCCCTACAATGAGCAGTTCTTC | CASSQDGVNSPYNEQFF